This T cell receptor (beta chain) was retrieved from a study of CD8+ T cells in alopecia areata (dated by TCRdb to 2017 to 2018). Regarding the study in general: Treated patients were enrolled in an open-label pilot trial of oral tofacitinib, 5 to 10 mg twice daily, for moderate-to-severe alopecia areata. Scalp clonality was compared across normal scalp (n=4), patchy alopecia areata scalp (n=8), and alopecia totalis/universalis scalp (n=8). RNA came from the PAXgene miRNA kit for fixed scalp, the miRNeasy kit for PBMCs, and the RNeasy kit for mouse skin. TCRbeta CDR3 regions were amplified by immunoSEQ multiplex PCR with 35 Vbeta forward and 13 Jbeta reverse primers. Human TCRbeta sequencing covered scalp tissue and sorted CD4+ and CD8+ peripheral blood T cells from patchy and totalis/universalis alopecia areata patients and healthy controls. Patients on tofacitinib were biopsied at baseline and after 4 and 24 weeks of treatment, and several of the patients also had a later scalp biopsy. Tofacitinib was given for 6 to 18 months, followed by 6 months of follow-up off drug to assess delayed response and recurrence. In treated patients, disease severity was measured using the SALT score, which gives the percentage of scalp surface area affected. High-throughput TCRbeta sequencing was used to examine T cell clonal expansion in alopecia areata in both the C3H/HeJ mouse model and human patients.

The library came from the immunoSEQ multiplex PCR assay. RNA was extracted from all samples and reverse transcribed into cDNA as template for TCR sequencing. SuperScript III was used for first-strand cDNA synthesis, primed with a 2:1 mix of oligo-dT and random hexamers. A synthetic immune receptor repertoire was used to assess amplification bias, and residual bias was removed computationally. The study's own analysis went as follows. Raw reads were preprocessed for error removal, and CDR3 was defined according to IMGT conventions as running from the conserved cysteine to phenylalanine. To get clonality, Shannon entropy was normalized by log2 of the number of productive unique TCRs and the result was subtracted from 1. Whether each scalp clone was CD4 or CD8 was inferred by checking scalp TCRbeta sequences against the CD4 and CD8 repertoires from sorted blood. TCRdb obtained this table from immuneACCESS and retained in-frame rearrangements with V and J assigned. These tables miss some clones; where compared with another copy, unresolved V genes account for less than half of the shortfall, and the remainder is unexplained. V, J and clone size are those of that table, while D and trimming were read from the DNA. Recorded for this sample are 180,000 or so clones; about half of them occurred a single time. Over 9.5% of the sample is taken by the ten largest.

The table lists this clone with a few counts. Its cognate antigen has yet to be identified. Per-nucleotide qualities are absent, and no much larger clonotype sits a single base away. What the authors observed across the whole study: During tofacitinib treatment, many expanded lesional clones stuck around in both scalp and blood, and this persistence may partly explain why relapse happens after treatment is stopped. Scalp TCR repertoire analysis is complicated because resident alphabeta T cells in normal human skin are also sequenced, whereas mouse skin is dominated by gammadelta T cells. Because the treated cohort was small and included a single nonresponder, larger studies are needed to assess links between baseline CD8+ expansion and response. Compared with normal scalp, lesional scalp had higher clonality and more expanded CD8+ clones, particularly in alopecia totalis/universalis, a pattern that suggests antigenic drive. TCR sequences shared between patients were less clear than in mice, possibly partly because of HLA diversity in the patient population. With tofacitinib, both scalp clonality and the number of expanded CD8+ clones among the top 100 scalp clones went down significantly.

Explained via the paper, the treatment or condition label denotes: oral pan-JAK inhibitor, 5-10 mg twice daily. Lesional scalp punch biopsies and peripheral blood were collected from alopecia areata patients. PBMCs were isolated by density centrifugation and stained for CD3, CD4 and CD8, after which CD4+ and CD8+ T cells were sorted on a FACSAria. The input for sequencing was CD8+ T cells sorted from blood, taken at week 52, from a patient treated with tofacitinib. This clonotype was obtained from a human donor with alopecia areata.

The CDR3 amino acid sequence is: CASSLAGTMVYGYTF. The DNA sequence follows: TGTGCCAGCAGTCTCGCAGGGACTATGGTCTATGGCTACACCTTC. The chain couples TRBV27 to TRBJ1-2, and possibly TRBD1, on 5 matching bases. Reading the germline V gene (reference sequence) gives CDR1 MNHEY and CDR2 SMNVEV. From cysteine to phenylalanine, the CDR3 is 15 amino acids long. This entry keeps only the CDR3 DNA: 45 bases, framed from base 1. Trimming removed 5 bases from V and 4 bases from J, leaving 17 bases between the germline ends.